This entry describes one T cell receptor beta chain. What it binds is unknown. TCRdb independently ran MiXCR on the 5' RACE reads; one entry per CDR3 protein. The sample lists about 90,000 distinct CDR3 sequences, more than 12% occurring once. The CDR3 length is 18 residues. Trimming pared 0 bases from V and 2 bases from J, leaving 19 bases between. CDR1 is SGHKS and CDR2 is YYEKEE in the germline V gene (reference sequence). This sample is part of a study of T-cell memory formation after mild COVID-19. Study-wide results and limits: Pre-infection memory showed some responding clones, and this suggested that cross-reactive memory joined.

Sequenced material: PBMCs or a T cell subset sorted from them (not recorded which). This sequence originates from a man between 18 and 35 years old who had mild COVID-19 (a few samples of this study predate the infection). Cell type and time point are not known. The chain carries TRBV5-5 and TRBJ2-3; perhaps TRBD2 as D (7 bases). This chain's CDR3 is CASSLAPDSTSVTDTQYF. Here the CDR3 DNA reads TGTGCCAGCAGCTTGGCCCCGGACAGTACTAGCGTCACAGATACGCAGTATTTT.